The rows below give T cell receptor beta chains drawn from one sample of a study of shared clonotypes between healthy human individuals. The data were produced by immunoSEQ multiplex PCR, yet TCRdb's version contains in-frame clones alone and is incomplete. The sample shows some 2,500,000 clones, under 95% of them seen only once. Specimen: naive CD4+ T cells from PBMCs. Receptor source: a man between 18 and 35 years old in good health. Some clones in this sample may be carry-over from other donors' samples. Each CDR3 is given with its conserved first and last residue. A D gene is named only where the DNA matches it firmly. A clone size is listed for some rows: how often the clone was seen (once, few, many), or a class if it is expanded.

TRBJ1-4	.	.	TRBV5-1	CASSPGTTTKEKLFF	TGCGCCAGCAGCCCCGGGACAACTACGAAGGAAAAACTGTTTTTT
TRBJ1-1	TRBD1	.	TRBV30	CAWSRGRDVAFF	TGTGCCTGGAGCAGGGGGCGAGATGTAGCTTTCTTT
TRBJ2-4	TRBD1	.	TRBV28	CASNQQGALKIQYF	TGTGCCAGCAACCAACAGGGGGCCTTGAAGATTCAGTACTTC
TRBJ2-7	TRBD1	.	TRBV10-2	CASRAGTGRPEQYF	TGCGCCAGCCGGGCCGGGACAGGGAGGCCCGAGCAGTACTTC
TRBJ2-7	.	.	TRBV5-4	CASSPVGGAGQVQYF	TGTGCCAGCAGCCCCGTCGGGGGAGCGGGTCAAGTGCAGTACTTC
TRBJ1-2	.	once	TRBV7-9	CASSKTTERDGYTF	TGTGCCAGCAGCAAAACGACAGAAAGAGATGGCTACACCTTC
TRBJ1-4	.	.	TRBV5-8	CASSSAGTQAYELFF	TGTGCCAGCAGCTCCGCCGGGACACAAGCCTATGAACTGTTTTTT
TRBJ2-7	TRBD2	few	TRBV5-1	CASSLEGTSYYEQYF	TGCGCCAGCAGCTTGGAGGGGACTAGCTACTACGAGCAGTACTTC
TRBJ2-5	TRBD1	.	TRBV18	CASSPNTGGETQYF	TGTGCCAGCTCACCTAACACAGGGGGAGAGACCCAGTACTTC
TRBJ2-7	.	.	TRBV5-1	CASSQGAYEQYF	TGCGCCAGCAGCCAGGGAGCGTACGAGCAGTACTTC
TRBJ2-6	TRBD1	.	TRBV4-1	CASSQGQGSSGANVLTF	TGCGCCAGCAGCCAAGGACAGGGCTCCTCTGGGGCCAACGTCCTGACTTTC
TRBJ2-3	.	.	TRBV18	CASSPRSGGSTDTQYF	TGTGCCAGCTCCCCCAGATCCGGGGGTAGCACAGATACGCAGTATTTT
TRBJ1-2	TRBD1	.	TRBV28	CASSLWTGTVGGYTF	TGTGCCAGCAGTTTGTGGACCGGGACAGTCGGGGGCTACACCTTC
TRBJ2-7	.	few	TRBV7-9	CASSLKGNEQYF	TGTGCCAGCAGCTTAAAGGGGAACGAGCAGTACTTC
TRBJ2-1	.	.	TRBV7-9	CASSPGGDSLRLVYNEQFF	TGTGCCAGCAGCCCAGGGGGGGACTCCCTCAGGTTGGTCTACAATGAGCAGTTCTTC